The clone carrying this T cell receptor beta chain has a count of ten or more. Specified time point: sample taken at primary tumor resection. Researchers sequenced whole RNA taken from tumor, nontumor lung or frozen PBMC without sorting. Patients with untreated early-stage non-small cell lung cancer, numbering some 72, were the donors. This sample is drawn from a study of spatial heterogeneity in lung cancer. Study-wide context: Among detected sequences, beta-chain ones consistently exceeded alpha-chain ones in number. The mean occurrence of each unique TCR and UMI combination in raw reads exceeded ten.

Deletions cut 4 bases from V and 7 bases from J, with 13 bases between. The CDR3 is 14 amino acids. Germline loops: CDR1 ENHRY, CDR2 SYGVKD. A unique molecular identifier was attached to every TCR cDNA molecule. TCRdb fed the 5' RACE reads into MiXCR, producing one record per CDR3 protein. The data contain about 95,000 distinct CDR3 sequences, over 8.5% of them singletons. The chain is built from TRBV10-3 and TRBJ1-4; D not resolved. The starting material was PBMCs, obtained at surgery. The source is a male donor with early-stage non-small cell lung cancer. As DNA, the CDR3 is TGTGCCATCAGTGCGGACCTACGGAGTGAAAAACTGTTTTTT. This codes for CAISADLRSEKLFF.